In its sample, the clone carrying this T cell receptor beta chain was seen once. The antigen is not known. This sample was taken from a study of blood T cells in healthy people across ages. CDR1 SQVTM and CDR2 ANQGSEA come from the germline V gene. The ends were cut back, 4 bases at V and 7 bases at J, with 13 bases in the middle. CDR3 size: 12 residues. Alongside a J-beta primer mix, a sample-barcoded 5' primer served in a second PCR lasting roughly 6 to 12 cycles. Via MiXCR, TCRdb re-called the 5' RACE reads, giving one row per CDR3 protein. The sample lists 1.5 million to 2 million distinct CDR3 sequences; about 30% were seen once. The study, taken as a whole, reports: Long-lived donors exceeded aged donors in naive CD4+ cells and diversity. Samples with more naive T cells showed higher observed beta diversity. Unsorted PBMC material precluded a definitive naive versus antigen-experienced comparison.

The chain employs TRBV29-1 and TRBJ2-5, with D possibly matching TRBD2 (5 bases). The source material was blood. This sequence originates from a woman between 25 and 40 years old in good health. The CDR3 coding sequence is TGCAGCGTTGGATACGAGGGATCGACCCAGTACTTC. This codes for CSVGYEGSTQYF.